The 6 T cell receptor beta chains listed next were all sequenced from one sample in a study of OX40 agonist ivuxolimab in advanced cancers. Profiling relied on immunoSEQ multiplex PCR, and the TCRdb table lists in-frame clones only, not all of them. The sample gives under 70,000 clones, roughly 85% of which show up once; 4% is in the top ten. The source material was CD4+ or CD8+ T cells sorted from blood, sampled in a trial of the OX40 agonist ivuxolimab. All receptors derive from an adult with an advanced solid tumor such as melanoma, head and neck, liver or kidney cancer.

This chain's CDR3 is CASSLVGGNTGELFF. CDR3 DNA: TGTGCCAGCAGCTTGGTAGGTGGGAACACCGGGGAGCTGTTTTTT. This sequence joins TRBV5-4 and TRBJ2-2; D gene unclear. V was clipped by 0 bases and J by 1 base, with 7 bases between them. The CDR3 loop spans 15 amino acids. CDR1 SGHNT and CDR2 YYREEE come from the germline V gene (reference sequence).

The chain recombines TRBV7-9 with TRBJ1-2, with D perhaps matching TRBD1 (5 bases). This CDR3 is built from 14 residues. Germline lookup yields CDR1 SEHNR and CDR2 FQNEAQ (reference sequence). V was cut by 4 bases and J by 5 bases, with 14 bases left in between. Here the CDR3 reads CASSWGGPGYGYTF. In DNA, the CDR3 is TGTGCCAGCAGCTGGGGAGGGCCAGGGTATGGCTACACCTTC.

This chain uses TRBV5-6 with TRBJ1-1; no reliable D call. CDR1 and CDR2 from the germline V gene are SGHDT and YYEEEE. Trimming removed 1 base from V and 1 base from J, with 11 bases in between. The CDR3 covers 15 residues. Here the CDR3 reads CASSLSPRGNTEAFF. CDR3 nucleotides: TGTGCCAGCAGCTTGTCCCCGCGTGGGAACACTGAAGCTTTCTTT.

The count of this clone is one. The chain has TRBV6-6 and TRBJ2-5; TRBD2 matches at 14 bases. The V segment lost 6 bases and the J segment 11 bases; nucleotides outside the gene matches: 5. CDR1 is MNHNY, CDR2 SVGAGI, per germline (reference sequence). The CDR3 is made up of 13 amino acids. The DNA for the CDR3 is TGTGCCAGCAGGACTAGCGGGGGGGAGGAGCAGTACTTC. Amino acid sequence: CASRTSGGEEQYF.

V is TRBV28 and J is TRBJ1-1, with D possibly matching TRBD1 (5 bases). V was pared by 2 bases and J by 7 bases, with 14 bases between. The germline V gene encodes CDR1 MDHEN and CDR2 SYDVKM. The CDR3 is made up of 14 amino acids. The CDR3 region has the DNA TGTGCCAGCAGTTTAGTACTTAACCAGGGTGAAGCTTTCTTT. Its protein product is CASSLVLNQGEAFF.

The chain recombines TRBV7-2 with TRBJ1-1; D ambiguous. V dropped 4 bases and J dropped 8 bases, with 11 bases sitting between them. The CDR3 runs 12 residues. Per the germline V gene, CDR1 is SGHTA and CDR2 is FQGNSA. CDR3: CASSSLTQEAFF. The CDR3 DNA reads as TGTGCCAGCAGCTCCCTCACCCAAGAAGCTTTCTTT.